This T cell receptor (beta chain) derives from a study of blood T cells in healthy people across ages. A sample-barcoded 5' primer and a J-beta primer mix were used in a second PCR of about 6 to 11 cycles. TCRdb re-analysed the 5' RACE reads in MiXCR, keeping a single row per CDR3 protein. The table shows roughly 800,000 distinct CDR3 sequences, with 58% occurring only once. This clonotype was detected only a few times. The CDR3 runs to 15 residues. Germline CDR1 reads MNHNS; CDR2 reads SASEGT. The specimen was blood. The sequence was collected from a man aged 25-45 years in good health. The genes are TRBV6-1 and TRBJ2-5, with 9 bases aligning to TRBD1. Matching the DNA end better, TRBJ2-7 makes the J call doubtful. CDR3 in amino acids: CASIKMTGGNYEQYF. The DNA of the CDR3 is TGTGCCAGCATTAAGATGACAGGGGGTAATTACGAGCAGTACTTC.